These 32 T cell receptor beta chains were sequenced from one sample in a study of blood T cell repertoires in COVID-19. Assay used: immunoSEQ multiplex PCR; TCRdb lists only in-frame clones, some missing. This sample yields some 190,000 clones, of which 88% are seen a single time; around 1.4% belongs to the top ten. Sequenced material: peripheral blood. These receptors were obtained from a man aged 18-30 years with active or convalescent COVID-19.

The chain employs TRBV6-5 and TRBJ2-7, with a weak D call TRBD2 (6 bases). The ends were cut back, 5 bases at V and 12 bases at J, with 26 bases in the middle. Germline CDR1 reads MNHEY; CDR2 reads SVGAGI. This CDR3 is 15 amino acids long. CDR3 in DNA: TGTGCCAGCAGTCTCGCCCCTTCGTCAACACGGGGGTCGTACTTC. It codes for CASSLAPSSTRGSYF.

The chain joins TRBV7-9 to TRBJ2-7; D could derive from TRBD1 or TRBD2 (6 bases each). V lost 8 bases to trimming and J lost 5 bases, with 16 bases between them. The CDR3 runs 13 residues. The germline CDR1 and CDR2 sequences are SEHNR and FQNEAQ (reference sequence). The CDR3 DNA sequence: TGTGCCAGCGCCAAGGGGGGTTGGGACGAGCAGTACTTC. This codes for CASAKGGWDEQYF. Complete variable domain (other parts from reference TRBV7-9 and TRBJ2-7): DTGVSQNPRHKITKRGQNVTFRCDPISEHNRLYWYRQTLGQGPEFLTYFQNEAQLEKSRLLSDRFSAERPKGSFSTLEIQRTEQGDSAMYLCASAKGGWDEQYFGPGTRLTVT.

The CDR3 sequence: CASTAPGIHNQPQHF. The DNA of the CDR3 is TGTGCCAGTACCGCCCCAGGGATCCACAATCAGCCCCAGCATTTT. The chain combines TRBV19 with TRBJ1-5, with D possibly being TRBD1 (5 bases). Germline V CDR1 and CDR2: LNHDA, SQIVND (reference sequence). Deletions cut 7 bases from V and 3 bases from J, with 16 bases between. The CDR3 has 15 residues.

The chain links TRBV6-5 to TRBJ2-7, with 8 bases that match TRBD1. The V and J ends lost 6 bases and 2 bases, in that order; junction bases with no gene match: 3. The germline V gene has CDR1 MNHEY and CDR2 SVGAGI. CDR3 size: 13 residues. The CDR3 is CASRTGATYEQYF. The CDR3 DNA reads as TGTGCCAGCAGGACAGGGGCCACCTACGAGCAGTACTTC.

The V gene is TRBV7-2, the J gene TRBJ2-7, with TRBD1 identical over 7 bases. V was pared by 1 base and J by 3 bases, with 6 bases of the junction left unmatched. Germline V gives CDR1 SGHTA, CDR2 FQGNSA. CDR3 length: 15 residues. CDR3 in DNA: TGTGCCAGCAGCTTAGTTCGGGACAGAATCTACGAGCAGTACTTC. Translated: CASSLVRDRIYEQYF.

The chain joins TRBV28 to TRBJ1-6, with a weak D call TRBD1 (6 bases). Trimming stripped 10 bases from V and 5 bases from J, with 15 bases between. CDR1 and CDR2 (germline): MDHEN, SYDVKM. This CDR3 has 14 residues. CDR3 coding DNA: TGTGCCATCACCGTGGGGGCCGATAATTCACCCCTCCACTTT. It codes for CAITVGADNSPLHF.

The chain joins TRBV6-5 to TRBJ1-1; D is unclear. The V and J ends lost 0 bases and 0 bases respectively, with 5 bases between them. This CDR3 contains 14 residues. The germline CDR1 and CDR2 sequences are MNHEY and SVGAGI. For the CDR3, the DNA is TGTGCCAGCAGTTACTCCCATCTGAACACTGAAGCTTTCTTT. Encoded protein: CASSYSHLNTEAFF.

The CDR3 DNA sequence: TGTGCCTGGACCGCCAGCGGGAGGGCCAACAATGAGCAGTTCTTC. This encodes CAWTASGRANNEQFF. The chain uses TRBV30 and TRBJ2-1; 10 nucleotides match TRBD2. This CDR3 is built from 15 residues. Germline V CDR1 and CDR2: GTSNPN, SVGIG (reference sequence). Trimming at V came to 4 bases and at J to 5 bases, leaving 8 bases not matched to a gene.

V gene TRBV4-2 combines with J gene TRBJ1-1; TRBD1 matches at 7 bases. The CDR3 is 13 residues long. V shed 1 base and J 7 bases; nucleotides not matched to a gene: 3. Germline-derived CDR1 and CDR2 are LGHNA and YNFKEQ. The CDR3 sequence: CASSQVRDSEAFF. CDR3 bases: TGTGCCAGCAGCCAAGTCCGGGACAGTGAAGCTTTCTTT.

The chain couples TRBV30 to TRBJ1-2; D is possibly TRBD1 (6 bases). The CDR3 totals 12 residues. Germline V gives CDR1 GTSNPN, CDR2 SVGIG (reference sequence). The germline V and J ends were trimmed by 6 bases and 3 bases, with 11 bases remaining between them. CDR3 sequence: CACNREDYGYTF. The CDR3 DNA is TGTGCCTGTAACAGGGAAGACTATGGCTACACCTTC.

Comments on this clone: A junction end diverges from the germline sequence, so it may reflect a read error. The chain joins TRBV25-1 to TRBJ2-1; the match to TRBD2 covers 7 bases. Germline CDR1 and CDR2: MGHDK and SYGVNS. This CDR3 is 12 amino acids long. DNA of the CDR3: TGCGCTTCGGGAGCGGGACTTAATGAGCAGTTCTTC. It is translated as CASGAGLNEQFF.

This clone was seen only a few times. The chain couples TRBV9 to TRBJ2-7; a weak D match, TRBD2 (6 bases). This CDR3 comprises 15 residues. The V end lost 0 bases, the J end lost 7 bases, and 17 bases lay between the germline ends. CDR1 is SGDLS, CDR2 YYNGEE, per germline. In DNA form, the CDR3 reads TGTGCCAGCAGCGTAGGGCCCTCGGAGGGTTCGGAGCAGTACTTC. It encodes CASSVGPSEGSEQYF.

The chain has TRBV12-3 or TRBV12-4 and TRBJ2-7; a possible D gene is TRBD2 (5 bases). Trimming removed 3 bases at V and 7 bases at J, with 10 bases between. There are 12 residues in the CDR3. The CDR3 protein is CASSFASREQYF. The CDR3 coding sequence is TGTGCCAGCAGTTTTGCTAGCCGAGAGCAGTACTTC.

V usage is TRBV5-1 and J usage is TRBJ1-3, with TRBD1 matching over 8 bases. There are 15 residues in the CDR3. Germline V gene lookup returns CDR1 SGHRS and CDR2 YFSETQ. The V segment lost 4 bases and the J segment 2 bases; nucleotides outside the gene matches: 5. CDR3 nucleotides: TGCGCCAGCAGCCCGGGACAGGTCCCTGGAAACACCATATATTTT. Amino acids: CASSPGQVPGNTIYF.

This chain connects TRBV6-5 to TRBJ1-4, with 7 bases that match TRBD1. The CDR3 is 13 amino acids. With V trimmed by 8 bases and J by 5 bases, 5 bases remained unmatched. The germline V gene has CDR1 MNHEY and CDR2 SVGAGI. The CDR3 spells CASHSGGNEKLFF. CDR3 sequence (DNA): TGTGCCAGCCATTCAGGGGGAAATGAAAAACTGTTTTTT.

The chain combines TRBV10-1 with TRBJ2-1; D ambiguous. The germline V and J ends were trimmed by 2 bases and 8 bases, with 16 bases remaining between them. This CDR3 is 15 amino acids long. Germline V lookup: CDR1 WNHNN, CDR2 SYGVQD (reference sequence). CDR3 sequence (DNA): TGCGCCAGCAGTGAGCCCCCCCTAGGTCTCGATGAGCAGTTCTTC. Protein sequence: CASSEPPLGLDEQFF.

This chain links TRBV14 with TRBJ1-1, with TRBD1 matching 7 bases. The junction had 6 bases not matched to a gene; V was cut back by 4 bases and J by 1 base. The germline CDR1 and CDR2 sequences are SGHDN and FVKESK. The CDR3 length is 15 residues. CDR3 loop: CASSPLPGGNTEAFF. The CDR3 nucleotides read TGTGCCAGCAGCCCACTTCCAGGGGGGAACACTGAAGCTTTCTTT.

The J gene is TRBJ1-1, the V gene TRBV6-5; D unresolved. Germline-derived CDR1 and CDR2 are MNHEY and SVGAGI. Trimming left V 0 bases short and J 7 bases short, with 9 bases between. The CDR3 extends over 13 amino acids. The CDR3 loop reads CASSYSSQIEAFF. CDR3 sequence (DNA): TGTGCCAGCAGTTACTCGTCACAGATTGAAGCTTTCTTT.

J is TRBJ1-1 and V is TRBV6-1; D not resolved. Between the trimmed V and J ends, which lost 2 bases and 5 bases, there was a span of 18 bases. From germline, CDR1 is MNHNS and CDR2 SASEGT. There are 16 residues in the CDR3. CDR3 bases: TGTGCCAGCAGTGAATTGTCTATCAGTGCGAGGACTGAAGCTTTCTTT. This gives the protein CASSELSISARTEAFF.

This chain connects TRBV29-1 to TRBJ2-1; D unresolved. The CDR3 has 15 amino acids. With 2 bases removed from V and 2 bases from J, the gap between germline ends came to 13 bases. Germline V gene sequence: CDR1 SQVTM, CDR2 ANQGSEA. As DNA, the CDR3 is TGCAGCGTTGAACCGCCGGGTGCCACCTACAATGAGCAGTTCTTC. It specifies CSVEPPGATYNEQFF.

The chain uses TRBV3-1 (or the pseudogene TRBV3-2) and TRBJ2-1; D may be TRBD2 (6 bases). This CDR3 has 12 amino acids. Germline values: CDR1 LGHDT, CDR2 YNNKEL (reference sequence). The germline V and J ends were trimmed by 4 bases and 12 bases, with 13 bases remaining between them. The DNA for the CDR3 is TGTGCCAGCAGCCGAAGCCGACTAGTGCAGTTCTTC. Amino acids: CASSRSRLVQFF.

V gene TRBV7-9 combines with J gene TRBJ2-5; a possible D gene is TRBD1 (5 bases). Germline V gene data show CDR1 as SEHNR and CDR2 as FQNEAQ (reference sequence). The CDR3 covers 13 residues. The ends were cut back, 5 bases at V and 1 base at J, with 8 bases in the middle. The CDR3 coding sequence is TGTGCCAGCAGCAAGGACATCCAAGAGACCCAGTACTTC. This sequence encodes CASSKDIQETQYF.

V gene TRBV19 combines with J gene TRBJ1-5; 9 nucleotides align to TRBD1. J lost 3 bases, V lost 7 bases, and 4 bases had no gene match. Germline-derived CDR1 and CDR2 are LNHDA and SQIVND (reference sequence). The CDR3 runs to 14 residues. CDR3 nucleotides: TGTGCCAGTACCCGGACAGGGGCCAATCAGCCCCAGCATTTT. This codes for CASTRTGANQPQHF.

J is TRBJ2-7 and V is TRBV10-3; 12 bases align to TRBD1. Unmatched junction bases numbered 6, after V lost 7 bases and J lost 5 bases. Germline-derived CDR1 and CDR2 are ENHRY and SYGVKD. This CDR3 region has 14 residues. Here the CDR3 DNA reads TGTGCCATCAAGGGACAGGGGGCCATAAACGAGCAGTACTTC. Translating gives CAIKGQGAINEQYF.

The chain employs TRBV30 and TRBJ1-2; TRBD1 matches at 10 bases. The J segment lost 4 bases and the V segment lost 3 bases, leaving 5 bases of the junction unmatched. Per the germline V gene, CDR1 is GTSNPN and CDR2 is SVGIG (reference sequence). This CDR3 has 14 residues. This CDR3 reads CAWRPTGGGYGYTF. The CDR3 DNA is TGTGCCTGGAGGCCGACAGGGGGCGGCTATGGCTACACCTTC. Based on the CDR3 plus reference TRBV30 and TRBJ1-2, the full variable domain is SQTIHQWPATLVQPVGSPLSLECTVEGTSNPNLYWYRQAAGRGLQLLFYSVGIGQISSEVPQNLSASRPQDRQFILSSKKLLLSDSGFYLCAWRPTGGGYGYTFGSGTRLTVV.

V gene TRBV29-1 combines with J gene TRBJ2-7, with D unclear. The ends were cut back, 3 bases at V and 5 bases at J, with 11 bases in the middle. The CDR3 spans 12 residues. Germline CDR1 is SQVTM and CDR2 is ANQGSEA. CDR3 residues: CSVDGQYHEQYF. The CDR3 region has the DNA TGCAGCGTTGATGGGCAGTACCACGAGCAGTACTTC.

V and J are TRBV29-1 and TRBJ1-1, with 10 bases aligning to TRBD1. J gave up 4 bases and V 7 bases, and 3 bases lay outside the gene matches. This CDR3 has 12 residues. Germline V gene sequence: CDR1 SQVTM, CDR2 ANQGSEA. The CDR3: CSARTGGTEAFF. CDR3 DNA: TGCAGCGCCCGGACAGGGGGCACTGAAGCTTTCTTT.

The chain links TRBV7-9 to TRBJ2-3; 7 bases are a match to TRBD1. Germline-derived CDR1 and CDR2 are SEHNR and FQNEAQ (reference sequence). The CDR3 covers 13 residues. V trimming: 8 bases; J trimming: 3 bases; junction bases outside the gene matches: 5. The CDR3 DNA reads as TGTGCCAGCGCAGGGGGAGCTACAGATACGCAGTATTTT. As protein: CASAGGATDTQYF.

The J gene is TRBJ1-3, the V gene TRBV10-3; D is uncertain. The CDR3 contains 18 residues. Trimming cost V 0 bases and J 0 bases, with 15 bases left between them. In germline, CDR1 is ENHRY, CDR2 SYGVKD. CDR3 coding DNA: TGTGCCATCAGTGAGTCGAGTGGTAGGGAGAGCTCTGGAAACACCATATATTTT. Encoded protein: CAISESSGRESSGNTIYF.

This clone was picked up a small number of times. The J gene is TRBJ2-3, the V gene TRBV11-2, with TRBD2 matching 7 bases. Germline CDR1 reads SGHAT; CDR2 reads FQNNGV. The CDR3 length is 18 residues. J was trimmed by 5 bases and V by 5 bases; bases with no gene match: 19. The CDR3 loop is CASSRLGRGTKPRDTQYF. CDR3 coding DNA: TGTGCCAGCAGCCGATTGGGGCGAGGGACTAAACCGAGAGATACGCAGTATTTT.

CDR3 DNA: TGTGCCAGCAGTTCCGTGACAGGGCTCTGGGAAAAACTGTTTTTT. Its protein is CASSSVTGLWEKLFF. This rearrangement joins TRBV27 to TRBJ1-4, with TRBD1 matching 7 bases. Germline lookup yields CDR1 MNHEY and CDR2 SMNVEV (reference sequence). The CDR3 extends over 15 amino acids. V lost 4 bases and J lost 8; bases outside the gene matches: 10.

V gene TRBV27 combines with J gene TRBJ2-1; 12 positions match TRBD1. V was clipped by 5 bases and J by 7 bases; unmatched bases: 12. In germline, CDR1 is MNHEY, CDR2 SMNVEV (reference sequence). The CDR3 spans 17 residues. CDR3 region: CASSRLGGQGAKNEQFF. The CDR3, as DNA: TGTGCCAGCAGTAGGCTTGGGGGACAGGGGGCGAAGAATGAGCAGTTCTTC.